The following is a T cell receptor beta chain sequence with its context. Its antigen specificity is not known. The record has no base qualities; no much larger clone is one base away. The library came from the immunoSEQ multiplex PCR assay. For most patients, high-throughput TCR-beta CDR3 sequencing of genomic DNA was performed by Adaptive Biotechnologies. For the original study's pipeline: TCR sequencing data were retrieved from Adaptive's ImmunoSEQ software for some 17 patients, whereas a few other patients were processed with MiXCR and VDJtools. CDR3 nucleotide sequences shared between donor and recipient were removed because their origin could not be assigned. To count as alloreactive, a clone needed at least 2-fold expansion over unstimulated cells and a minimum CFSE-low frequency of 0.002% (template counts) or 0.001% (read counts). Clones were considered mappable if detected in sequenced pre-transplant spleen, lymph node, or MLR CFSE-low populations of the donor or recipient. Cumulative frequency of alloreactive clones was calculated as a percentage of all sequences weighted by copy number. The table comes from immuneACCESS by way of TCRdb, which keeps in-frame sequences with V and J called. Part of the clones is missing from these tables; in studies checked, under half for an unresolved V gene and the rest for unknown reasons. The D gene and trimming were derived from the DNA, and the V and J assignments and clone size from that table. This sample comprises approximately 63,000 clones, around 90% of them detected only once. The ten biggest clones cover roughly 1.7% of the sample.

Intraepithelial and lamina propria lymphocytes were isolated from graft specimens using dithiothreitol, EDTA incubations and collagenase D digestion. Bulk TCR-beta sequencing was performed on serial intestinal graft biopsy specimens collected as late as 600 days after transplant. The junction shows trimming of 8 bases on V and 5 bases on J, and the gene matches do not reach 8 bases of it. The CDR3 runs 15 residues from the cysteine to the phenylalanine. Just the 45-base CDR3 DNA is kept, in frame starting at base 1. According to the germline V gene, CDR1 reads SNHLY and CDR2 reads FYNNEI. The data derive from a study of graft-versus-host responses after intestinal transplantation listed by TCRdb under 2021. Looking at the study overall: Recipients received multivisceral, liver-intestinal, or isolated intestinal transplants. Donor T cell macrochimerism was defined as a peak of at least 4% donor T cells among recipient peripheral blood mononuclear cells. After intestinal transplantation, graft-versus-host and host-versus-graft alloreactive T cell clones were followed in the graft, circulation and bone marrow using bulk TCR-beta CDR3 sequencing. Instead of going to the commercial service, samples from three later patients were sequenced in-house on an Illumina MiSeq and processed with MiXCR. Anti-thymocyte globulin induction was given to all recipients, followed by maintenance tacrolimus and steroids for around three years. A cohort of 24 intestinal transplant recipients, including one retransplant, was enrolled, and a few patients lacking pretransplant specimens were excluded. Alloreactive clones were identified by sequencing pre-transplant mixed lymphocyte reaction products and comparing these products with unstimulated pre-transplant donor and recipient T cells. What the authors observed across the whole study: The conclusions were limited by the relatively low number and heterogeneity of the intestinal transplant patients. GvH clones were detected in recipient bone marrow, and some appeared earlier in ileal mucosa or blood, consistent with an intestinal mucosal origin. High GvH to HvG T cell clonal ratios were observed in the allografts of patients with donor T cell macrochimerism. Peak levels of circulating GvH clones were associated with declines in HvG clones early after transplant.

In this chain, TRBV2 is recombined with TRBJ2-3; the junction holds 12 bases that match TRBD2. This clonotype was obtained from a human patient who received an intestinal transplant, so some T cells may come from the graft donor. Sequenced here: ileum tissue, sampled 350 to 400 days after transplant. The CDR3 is CASLLAGGEEDTQYF. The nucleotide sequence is TGTGCCAGCCTACTAGCGGGAGGTGAGGAAGATACGCAGTATTTT.